This is a list of T cell receptor beta chains from one sample in a study of beta chain bispecific antibodies for T cell cancers. TCRdb processed the 5' RACE reads anew with MiXCR; each CDR3 protein has one entry. The sample holds about 15,000 distinct CDR3 sequences; approximately 2% are singletons and the top ten take less than 9%. These TCRs' antigens remain unknown. Sequenced sample: healthy donor T cells cultured with leukemia cells. The origin of the receptors is a human donor in good health. Some clones in this sample may be carry-over from other donors' samples. Both conserved end residues are part of each CDR3. A D gene is named only where the DNA matches it firmly. Size tells how often a clone was seen (once, few, many) or the class of an expanded clone, and some rows leave it out.

>TRBJ1-1|TRBV5-1|TRBD1|many|16
CASSFFTGTANTEAFF
TGCGCCAGCAGCTTTTTCACCGGGACAGCGAACACTGAAGCTTTCTTT
>TRBJ2-5|TRBV10-3|TRBD2|many|20
CAISGVHPGLAGGTQETQYF
TGTGCCATCAGTGGAGTACACCCGGGACTAGCGGGGGGCACCCAAGAGACCCAGTACTTC
>TRBJ1-1|TRBV28|TRBD1|many|14
CASTLQGPNTEAFF
TGTGCCAGCACACTACAGGGGCCGAACACTGAAGCTTTCTTT
>TRBJ2-1|TRBV11-2|NA|many|15
CASSLVWGSYNEQFF
TGTGCCAGCAGCTTAGTCTGGGGTTCCTACAATGAGCAGTTCTTC
>TRBJ2-1|TRBV27|TRBD2|many|14
CASSLAGGGNEQFF
TGTGCCAGCAGTCTAGCGGGGGGGGGCAATGAGCAGTTCTTC
>TRBJ2-1|TRBV7-2|NA|many|13
CASTGGYLNEQFF
TGTGCCAGCACCGGGGGCTACCTCAATGAGCAGTTCTTC
>TRBJ1-5|TRBV20-1|NA|many|14
CSARGRGGNQPQHF
TGCAGTGCTCGGGGCAGGGGCGGCAATCAGCCCCAGCATTTT
>TRBJ2-5|TRBV11-2|TRBD1|many|19
CASSLNSGTGSGEIETQYF
TGTGCCAGCAGCTTAAACTCCGGGACAGGGAGCGGGGAGATTGAGACCCAGTACTTC
>TRBJ1-5|TRBV10-2|NA|many|12
CASSEGLQPQHF
TGCGCCAGCAGTGAGGGATTACAGCCCCAGCATTTT
>TRBJ1-2|TRBV18|NA|medium-sized|14
CASSEGGANYGYTF
TGTGCCAGCTCTGAGGGGGGAGCTAACTATGGCTACACCTTC
>TRBJ1-5|TRBV6-1|NA|many|15
CASRRSPDGNQPQHF
TGTGCCAGCCGACGGAGTCCGGACGGCAATCAGCCCCAGCATTTT
>TRBJ2-5|TRBV12-3/TRBV12-4|NA|many|15
CASSLIGLMQETQYF
TGTGCCAGCAGTCTGATTGGACTGATGCAAGAGACCCAGTACTTC
>TRBJ1-2|TRBV5-1|TRBD1|many|18
CASSFDGTGGTSNYGYTF
TGCGCCAGCAGCTTCGATGGGACAGGGGGCACTTCTAACTATGGCTACACCTTC
>TRBJ2-1|TRBV28|NA|many|15
CASSWAGGNDDEQFF
TGTGCCAGCAGTTGGGCCGGTGGAAATGACGATGAGCAGTTCTTC
>TRBJ2-7|TRBV6-5|TRBD1|many|15
CASSSGTGVWVEQYF
TGTGCCAGCAGTTCCGGGACAGGGGTGTGGGTCGAGCAGTACTTC
>TRBJ2-5|TRBV6-6|NA|many|13
CASSGRSQETQYF
TGTGCCAGCTCAGGTCGGAGCCAAGAGACCCAGTACTTC
>TRBJ2-3|TRBV7-6|TRBD2|many|15
CASSSSGGYADTQYF
TGTGCCAGCAGCTCTAGCGGGGGGTACGCAGATACGCAGTATTTT
>TRBJ2-3|TRBV7-9|NA|many|14
CASSLEPPSSQQYF
TGTGCCAGCAGCTTAGAACCCCCCTCAAGCCAACAGTATTTT
>TRBJ2-3|TRBV6-1|NA|many|15
CASSPTGTHGDTQYF
TGTGCCAGCAGTCCTACCGGGACCCACGGGGATACGCAGTATTTT
>TRBJ2-2|TRBV29-1|NA|medium-sized|14
CSVEDSLVTGELFF
TGCAGCGTTGAAGATTCGCTAGTGACCGGGGAGCTGTTTTTT
>TRBJ2-7|TRBV11-2|TRBD1|few|15
CASSRKKTTGNEQYF
TGTGCCAGCAGCCGTAAAAAGACGACAGGGAATGAGCAGTACTTC
>TRBJ1-1|TRBV30|NA|many|13
CAWSGGGYTEAFF
TGTGCCTGGAGTGGCGGGGGATACACTGAAGCTTTCTTT
>TRBJ2-2|TRBV3-1|NA|many|14
CASSQSPGTGELFF
TGTGCCAGCAGCCAATCGCCGGGAACCGGGGAGCTGTTTTTT
>TRBJ2-2|TRBV7-8|TRBD2|large|20
CASSFQTEAGGPQSTGELFF
TGTGCCAGCAGCTTCCAAACAGAAGCGGGGGGCCCCCAATCCACCGGGGAGCTGTTTTTT
>TRBJ2-3|TRBV29-1|NA|many|13
CSVSVGVVDTQYF
TGCAGCGTTTCGGTGGGGGTGGTAGATACGCAGTATTTT
>TRBJ2-7|TRBV20-1|NA|medium-sized|17
CSARGPLREFSDYEQYF
TGCAGTGCTAGGGGGCCCCTCAGGGAATTCTCGGACTACGAGCAGTACTTC
>TRBJ2-1|TRBV7-3|NA|many|15
CASSLMSAGSNEQFF
TGTGCCAGCAGCTTAATGTCGGCAGGTAGCAATGAGCAGTTCTTC
>TRBJ2-2|TRBV3-1|NA|many|14
CASSQVTGFGELFF
TGTGCCAGCAGCCAAGTAACAGGGTTCGGGGAGCTGTTTTTT
>TRBJ2-3|TRBV7-6|NA|NA|17
CASSFRDGGSGTDTQYF
TGTGCCAGCAGCTTCCGGGATGGGGGGAGTGGCACAGATACGCAGTATTTT
>TRBJ2-1|TRBV27|TRBD2|many|16
CASGTSAASSYNEQFF
TGTGCCAGCGGGACTAGCGCGGCGAGCTCCTACAATGAGCAGTTCTTC
>TRBJ2-2|TRBV10-3|NA|few|17
CAISGAGGQANTGELFF
TGTGCCATCAGTGGGGCTGGGGGGCAGGCGAACACCGGGGAGCTGTTTTTT
>TRBJ1-2|TRBV27|NA|many|15
CASSLRAGSNYGYTF
TGTGCCAGCAGTTTAAGGGCAGGGTCTAACTATGGCTACACCTTC
>TRBJ2-1|TRBV21-1|NA|many|17
CASSKKGPGFAVVGQFF
TGTGCCAGCAGCAAAAAGGGTCCAGGGTTCGCCGTGGTTGGGCAGTTCTTC
>TRBJ2-3|TRBV29-1|NA|many|13
CSVEAPTTDTQYF
TGCAGCGTTGAAGCACCTACAACAGATACGCAGTATTTT
>TRBJ1-2|TRBV7-9|NA|many|14
CASSSIGGLYGYTF
TGTGCCAGCAGCTCAATCGGCGGACTATATGGCTACACCTTC
>TRBJ2-7|TRBV6-5|TRBD1|many|13
CASKGTGWFRQYF
TGTGCCAGCAAAGGGACAGGGTGGTTCCGGCAGTACTTC
>TRBJ2-5|TRBV7-3|NA|few|14
CASSEAGGQETQYF
TGTGCCAGCAGCGAGGCAGGGGGGCAGGAGACCCAGTACTTC
>TRBJ2-5|TRBV15|NA|many|16
CATSRDKGAHPWAQYF
TGTGCCACCAGCAGAGATAAAGGGGCCCATCCGTGGGCCCAGTACTTC
>TRBJ1-2|TRBV2|NA|many|13
CATPRDDSYGYTF
TGTGCCACCCCCAGGGACGACTCCTATGGCTACACCTTC
>TRBJ2-5|TRBV6-1|TRBD2|many|16
CASSETGLAGEQTQYF
TGTGCCAGCAGTGAGACCGGACTAGCGGGGGAGCAGACCCAGTACTTC